Below are 17 T cell receptor beta chains sequenced from a single sample in a study of T cells in Graves' hyperthyroidism and ophthalmopathy. Amplification of TCR beta CDR3 regions was performed using RNA transcripts as template. First-round RT-PCR with HTBI primers amplified the TCR CDR3 region. TCRdb ran MiXCR on the multiplex PCR reads and lists one entry per CDR3 protein. This sample has roughly 180,000 distinct CDR3 sequences; 9.4% occur once, and the top ten carry roughly a fifth. Material: blood. Receptors were obtained from a woman aged 18-30 years with Graves' hyperthyroidism that later progressed to Graves' ophthalmopathy.

CDR3 coding DNA: TGTGCCATCAGTGAGTCGACACAGGGGGGAGCCAATGAGCAGTTCTTC. Translating gives CAISESTQGGANEQFF. The chain recombines TRBV10-3 with TRBJ2-1, with TRBD1 matching over 8 bases. CDR3 length: 16 amino acids. Unmatched junction bases numbered 7, after V lost 0 bases and J lost 6 bases. Germline CDR1 is ENHRY and CDR2 is SYGVKD.

For the CDR3, the DNA is TGTGCCACCAGTGACCCCGGGACAGGGGGCAGGAGAACCGGGGAGCTGTTTTTT. It encodes CATSDPGTGGRRTGELFF. V usage is TRBV24-1 and J usage is TRBJ2-2; 12 bases line up with TRBD1. V was pared by 4 bases and J by 5 bases, with 10 bases of the junction left unmatched. There are 18 residues in the CDR3. The V gene's germline CDR1 is KGHDR and CDR2 SFDVKD.

This clonotype was recorded at least ten times. The chain combines TRBV5-8 with TRBJ2-7; D might be TRBD2 (6 bases). Looked up from germline, CDR1 is SGHTS and CDR2 is YDEGEE. The CDR3 runs to 14 residues. V was cut by 1 base and J by 5 bases, with 13 bases left in between. CDR3 region: CASSLTGDRNEQYF. CDR3 nucleotides: TGTGCCAGCAGCTTGACGGGAGATAGGAACGAGCAGTACTTC.

The sample holds a few counts of this clonotype. The chain uses TRBV7-8 and TRBJ2-1; no definite D call. The CDR3 length is 16 residues. CDR1 SGHVS and CDR2 FQNEAQ come from the germline V gene. The germline V and J ends were trimmed by 4 bases and 4 bases, with 17 bases remaining between them. CDR3 DNA sequence: TGTGCCAGCAGCTACCCGTCCGGACCTACATACAATGAGCAGTTCTTC. Protein: CASSYPSGPTYNEQFF.

This clonotype was counted at least ten times. This rearrangement joins TRBV6-5 to TRBJ2-3, with no clear D. The CDR3 contains 15 residues. Trimming pared 0 bases from V and 1 base from J, leaving 8 bases between. Per the germline V gene, CDR1 is MNHEY and CDR2 is SVGAGI. CDR3 nucleotides: TGTGCCAGCAGTTACTCGAAGTCAGGCACAGATACGCAGTATTTT. This encodes CASSYSKSGTDTQYF.

The sample holds a few counts of this clonotype. This rearrangement joins TRBV12-3 or TRBV12-4 to TRBJ2-7; tentative D call: TRBD1 (5 bases). The CDR3 is made up of 13 amino acids. The V and J ends lost 9 bases and 9 bases respectively, with 21 bases between them. The CDR3 bases are TGTGCCAGTTTCGGGCAGGGATCCCTCGGGCAGTACTTC. This translates into CASFGQGSLGQYF.

There are many counts of this clonotype. The rearrangement links TRBV25-1 to TRBJ1-2, with D perhaps TRBD1 (5 bases). Germline CDR1 is MGHDK and CDR2 is SYGVNS. The CDR3 extends over 17 amino acids. Trimming removed 7 bases at V and 1 base at J, with 22 bases between. The CDR3 coding sequence is TGTGCCAGCACCCCAGGGAACGTCGGACTCTTTAACTATGGCTACACCTTC. It codes for CASTPGNVGLFNYGYTF.

In its sample, this clonotype was seen many times. The J gene is TRBJ1-5, the V gene TRBV20-1; 10 bases align to TRBD1. The junction had 4 bases not matched to a gene; V was cut back by 0 bases and J by 5 bases. The CDR3 contains 15 residues. Germline V lookup: CDR1 DFQATT, CDR2 SNEGSKA (reference sequence). The CDR3 nucleotides read TGCAGTGCTAGAGAGGGGACAGGGGTCGATCAGCCCCAGCATTTT. Protein sequence: CSAREGTGVDQPQHF.

This clonotype was detected ten times or more. The J gene is TRBJ2-1, the V gene TRBV29-1; 11 nucleotides align to TRBD2. Germline assignment: CDR1 SQVTM and CDR2 ANQGSEA. CDR3 length equals 15 residues. With V trimmed by 7 bases and J by 4 bases, 9 bases remained unmatched. In DNA, the CDR3 is TGCAGCGCCAACAGGACTAGCGGGCGGTACAATGAGCAGTTCTTC. Protein sequence: CSANRTSGRYNEQFF.

This clonotype was counted between two and nine times. The chain uses TRBV5-6 and TRBJ2-1, with D perhaps being TRBD1 or TRBD2 (5 bases each). The V gene's germline CDR1 is SGHDT and CDR2 YYEEEE. Trimming removed 2 bases from V and 12 bases from J, with 9 bases in between. CDR3 length: 11 residues. The CDR3 protein is CASSFGGSQFF. CDR3 nucleotide sequence: TGTGCCAGCAGCTTTGGGGGTTCGCAGTTCTTC.

Only a few counts were recorded for this clonotype. The chain has TRBV6-1 and TRBJ1-1, with TRBD1 as a possible D gene (5 bases). V was clipped by 7 bases and J by 1 base, with 10 bases between them. Germline lookup yields CDR1 MNHNS and CDR2 SASEGT. The CDR3 contains 13 residues. The DNA of the CDR3 is TGTGCCAGCATGAACACAGGGAACACTGAAGCTTTCTTT. Encoded protein: CASMNTGNTEAFF.

This clonotype was found many times. J is TRBJ1-1 and V is TRBV11-1; D is unresolved. The CDR3 has 13 residues. Trimming stripped 6 bases from V and 0 bases from J, with 8 bases between. The V gene's germline CDR1 is SGHAT and CDR2 FQDESV (reference sequence). CDR3 coding DNA: TGTGCCAGCAGTTTGACGGTGAACACTGAAGCTTTCTTT. It is translated as CASSLTVNTEAFF.

This clonotype has at least ten counts. The CDR3 here is CASSGRQEGQPQHF. In nucleotides, the CDR3 is TGTGCCAGCAGTGGACGACAGGAGGGGCAGCCCCAGCATTTT. The chain couples TRBV6-1 to TRBJ1-5; tentatively, D is TRBD1 (6 bases). CDR1 and CDR2 (germline): MNHNS, SASEGT. V dropped 4 bases and J dropped 7 bases, with 14 bases sitting between them. The CDR3 is 14 residues long.

This CDR3 reads CASSLRGGATGELFF. The CDR3 nucleotides read TGTGCCAGCAGTTTAAGGGGGGGGGCCACCGGGGAGCTGTTTTTT. The V and J genes are TRBV28 and TRBJ2-2; D is possibly TRBD2 (7 bases). The CDR3 extends over 15 amino acids. Looked up from germline, CDR1 is MDHEN and CDR2 is SYDVKM. The V gene lost 2 bases and the J gene lost 4 bases, with 11 bases spanning the gap. The full variable domain, in which reference TRBV28 and TRBJ2-2 provide the parts outside the CDR3, is DVKVTQSSRYLVKRTGEKVFLECVQDMDHENMFWYRQDPGLGLRLIYFSYDVKMKEKGDIPEGYSVSREKKERFSLILESASTNQTSMYLCASSLRGGATGELFFGEGSRLTVL.

This clonotype was observed many times. The gene calls are TRBV20-1 and TRBJ1-2; no reliable D call. This CDR3 region has 12 residues. V was shortened by 0 bases and J by 1 base, with 3 bases between the two germline ends. Germline-derived CDR1 and CDR2 are DFQATT and SNEGSKA (reference sequence). CDR3 nucleotides: TGCAGTGCTAGAGATCATAACTATGGCTACACCTTC. Translating it yields CSARDHNYGYTF.

There are many counts of this clonotype. The chain is built from TRBV28 and TRBJ2-5; D could derive from TRBD1 or TRBD2 (5 bases each). The V end was cut by 3 bases, the J end by 2 bases, with 10 bases between. CDR3 size: 14 residues. Germline CDR1 is MDHEN and CDR2 is SYDVKM. This CDR3 is CASSFQGRQETQYF. CDR3 coding DNA: TGTGCCAGCAGTTTCCAGGGACGGCAAGAGACCCAGTACTTC.

This clonotype showed up many times. The chain uses TRBV30 and TRBJ2-3, with TRBD2 matching over 7 bases. Germline trimming cut 3 bases from V and 2 bases from J; bases unmatched to any gene: 5. This CDR3 is 14 amino acids long. Per germline, CDR1 GTSNPN and CDR2 SVGIG (reference sequence). CDR3 residues: CAWSKTSVTDTQYF. The CDR3 nucleotides are TGTGCCTGGAGCAAAACTAGCGTCACAGATACGCAGTATTTT.